One sample yielded the 3 T cell receptor beta chains listed below, sequenced in a study of early T cells in non-severe SARS-CoV-2 infection. TCRdb ran MiXCR on the 5' RACE reads and lists one entry per CDR3 protein. The sample shows tens of thousands of distinct CDR3 sequences, about 13% of them seen only once. The sequencing sample was made of whole blood. The receptors were sampled from an adult who was a healthcare worker with PCR-confirmed SARS-CoV-2 infection or an uninfected control (not recorded which).

J is TRBJ2-7 and V is TRBV29-1; TRBD1 is a possible D gene (6 bases). The ends were cut back, 4 bases at V and 2 bases at J, with 12 bases in the middle. CDR1 and CDR2 (germline): SQVTM, ANQGSEA. The CDR3 contains 13 residues. DNA of the CDR3: TGCAGCGTTGTACCCGGGACAACCTACGAGCAGTACTTC. Residues: CSVVPGTTYEQYF.

The gene calls are TRBV2 and TRBJ2-7; 11 bases fit TRBD2. With V trimmed by 4 bases and J by 3 bases, 8 bases remained unmatched. This CDR3 is built from 16 residues. Germline V gene data show CDR1 as SNHLY and CDR2 as FYNNEI. CDR3 protein: CASSVITSGSNYEQYF. The CDR3 DNA is TGTGCCAGCAGTGTTATTACTAGCGGGAGCAACTACGAGCAGTACTTC. The entire variable domain, with the rest obtained from reference TRBV2 and TRBJ2-7, is as follows: EPEVTQTPSHQVTQMGQEVILRCVPISNHLYFYWYRQILGQKVEFLVSFYNNEISEKSEIFDDQFSVERPDGSNFTLKIRSTKLEDSAMYFCASSVITSGSNYEQYFGPGTRLTVT.

This clonotype was counted a few times. The J gene is TRBJ1-1, the V gene TRBV11-1; perhaps TRBD1 as D (6 bases). CDR1 and CDR2 from the germline V gene are SGHAT and FQDESV (reference sequence). The CDR3 is made up of 14 amino acids. Trimming took off 5 bases at V and 4 bases at J, with 14 bases between the two ends. In nucleotides, the CDR3 is TGTGCCAGCAGCCAGCTACAGGGTTTCACTGAAGCTTTCTTT. Its translation is CASSQLQGFTEAFF.